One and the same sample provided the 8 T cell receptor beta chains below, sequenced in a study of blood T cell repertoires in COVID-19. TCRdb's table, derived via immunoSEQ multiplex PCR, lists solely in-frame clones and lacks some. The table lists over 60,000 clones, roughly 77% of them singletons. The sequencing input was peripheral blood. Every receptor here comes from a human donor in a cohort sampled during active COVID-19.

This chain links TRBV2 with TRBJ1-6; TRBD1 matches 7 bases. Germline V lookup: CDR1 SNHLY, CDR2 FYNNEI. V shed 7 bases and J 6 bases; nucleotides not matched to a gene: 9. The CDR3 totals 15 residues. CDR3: CASTDRDRANSPLHF. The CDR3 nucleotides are TGTGCCAGCACCGACCGGGACAGAGCTAATTCACCCCTCCACTTT. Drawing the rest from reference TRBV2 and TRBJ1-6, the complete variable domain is EPEVTQTPSHQVTQMGQEVILRCVPISNHLYFYWYRQILGQKVEFLVSFYNNEISEKSEIFDDQFSVERPDGSNFTLKIRSTKLEDSAMYFCASTDRDRANSPLHFGNGTRLTVT.

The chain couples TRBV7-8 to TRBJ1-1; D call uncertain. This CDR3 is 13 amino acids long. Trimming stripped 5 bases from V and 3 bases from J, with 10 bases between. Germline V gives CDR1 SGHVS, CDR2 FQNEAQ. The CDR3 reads CASSPGLYTEAFF. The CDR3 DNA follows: TGTGCCAGCAGCCCCGGACTGTACACTGAAGCTTTCTTT.

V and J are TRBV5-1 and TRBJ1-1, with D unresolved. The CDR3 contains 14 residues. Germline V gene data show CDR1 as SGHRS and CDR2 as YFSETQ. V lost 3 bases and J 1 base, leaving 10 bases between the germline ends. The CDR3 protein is CASSYNGENTEAFF. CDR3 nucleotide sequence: TGCGCCAGCAGCTACAACGGGGAGAACACTGAAGCTTTCTTT.

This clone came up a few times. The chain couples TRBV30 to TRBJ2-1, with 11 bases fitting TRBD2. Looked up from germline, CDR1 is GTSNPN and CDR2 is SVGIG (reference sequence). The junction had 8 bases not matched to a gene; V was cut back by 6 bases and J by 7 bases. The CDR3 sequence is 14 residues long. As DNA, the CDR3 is TGTGCCTGTACCGGGACTAGCGGTGGGAATGAGCAGTTCTTC. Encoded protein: CACTGTSGGNEQFF.

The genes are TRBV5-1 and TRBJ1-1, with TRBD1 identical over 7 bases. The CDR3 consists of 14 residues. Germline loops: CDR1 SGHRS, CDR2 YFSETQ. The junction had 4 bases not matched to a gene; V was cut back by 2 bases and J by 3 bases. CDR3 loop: CASSFAGGDTEAFF. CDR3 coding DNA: TGCGCCAGCAGCTTCGCAGGGGGAGACACTGAAGCTTTCTTT.

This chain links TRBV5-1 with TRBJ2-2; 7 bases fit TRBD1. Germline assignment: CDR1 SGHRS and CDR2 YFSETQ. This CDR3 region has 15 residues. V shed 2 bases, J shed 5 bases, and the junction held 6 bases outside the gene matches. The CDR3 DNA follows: TGCGCCAGCAGCTTTGTACAGGGGAATACCGGGGAGCTGTTTTTT. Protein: CASSFVQGNTGELFF. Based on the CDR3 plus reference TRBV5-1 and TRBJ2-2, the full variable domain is KAGVTQTPRYLIKTRGQQVTLSCSPISGHRSVSWYQQTPGQGLQFLFEYFSETQRNKGNFPGRFSGRQFSNSRSEMNVSTLELGDSALYLCASSFVQGNTGELFFGEGSRLTVL.

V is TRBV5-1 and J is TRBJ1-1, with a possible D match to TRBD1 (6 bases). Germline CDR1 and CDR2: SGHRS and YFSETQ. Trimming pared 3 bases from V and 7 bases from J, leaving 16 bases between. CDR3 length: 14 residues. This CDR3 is CASSSTGTAVEAFF. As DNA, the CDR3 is TGCGCCAGCAGCTCAACAGGGACGGCAGTTGAAGCTTTCTTT.

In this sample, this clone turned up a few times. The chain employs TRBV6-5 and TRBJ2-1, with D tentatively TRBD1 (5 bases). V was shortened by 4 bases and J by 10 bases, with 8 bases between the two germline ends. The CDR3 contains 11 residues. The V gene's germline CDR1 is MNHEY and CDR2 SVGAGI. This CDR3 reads CASSSHREQFF. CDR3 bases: TGTGCCAGCAGTTCCCACAGGGAGCAGTTCTTC.